Sequencing of this T cell receptor (beta chain) was carried out in a study of cytomegalovirus exposure and HLA in healthy donors. This clone was seen a single time. Its antigen is unknown. Findings and limits, study-wide: High specificity and sensitivity for cytomegalovirus status were reported for the classifier. A later analysis showed that HLA-associated TCR beta chains had undergone more clonal expansion than equally common others. Presence/absence analyses supposed approximately even sequencing depth among donors. The authors listed some 160 TCR beta chains as cytomegalovirus-associated.

In germline, CDR1 is SGHDN, CDR2 FVKESK. V was pared by 5 bases and J by 1 base, with 14 bases between. The CDR3 spans 15 residues. It was with 60 Vbeta and 13 Jbeta primers that the PCR ran. Profiling relied on immunoSEQ multiplex PCR, and the TCRdb table lists in-frame clones only, not all of them. The sample lists 100,000 to 150,000 clones, about 80% occurring once. V is TRBV14 and J is TRBJ1-1; D gene uncertain. This sequence was found in a girl aged 2 to 10 in good health and CMV-seronegative. The sample was PBMCs. The CDR3 spells CASSSHSIRNTEAFF. CDR3 in DNA: TGTGCCAGCAGCAGTCACAGCATACGGAACACTGAAGCTTTCTTT.